This TCR beta chain stems from a study of blood T cell repertoires in COVID-19. Across the whole study: Italy, Spain and the United States were the sources of the convalescent and acute COVID-19 samples.

This CDR3 region has 14 residues. V was pared by 8 bases and J by 6 bases, with 8 bases of the junction left unmatched. Germline V lookup: CDR1 MGHRA, CDR2 YSYEKL. Some clones are missing from TCRdb's copy, which holds only in-frame ones; the method was immunoSEQ multiplex PCR. The profile covers about 220,000 clones, with about four fifths appearing a single time and 3% to 4% taken by the ten largest. The chain has TRBV4-1 and TRBJ2-7; TRBD1 agrees at 12 bases. The sequence was obtained from a woman over 75 with acute or convalescent COVID-19. What was sequenced was peripheral blood. CDR3 sequence (DNA): TGCGCCAGCTCACGGGGACAGGGGGCGCCCGAGCAGTACTTC. It is translated as CASSRGQGAPEQYF.